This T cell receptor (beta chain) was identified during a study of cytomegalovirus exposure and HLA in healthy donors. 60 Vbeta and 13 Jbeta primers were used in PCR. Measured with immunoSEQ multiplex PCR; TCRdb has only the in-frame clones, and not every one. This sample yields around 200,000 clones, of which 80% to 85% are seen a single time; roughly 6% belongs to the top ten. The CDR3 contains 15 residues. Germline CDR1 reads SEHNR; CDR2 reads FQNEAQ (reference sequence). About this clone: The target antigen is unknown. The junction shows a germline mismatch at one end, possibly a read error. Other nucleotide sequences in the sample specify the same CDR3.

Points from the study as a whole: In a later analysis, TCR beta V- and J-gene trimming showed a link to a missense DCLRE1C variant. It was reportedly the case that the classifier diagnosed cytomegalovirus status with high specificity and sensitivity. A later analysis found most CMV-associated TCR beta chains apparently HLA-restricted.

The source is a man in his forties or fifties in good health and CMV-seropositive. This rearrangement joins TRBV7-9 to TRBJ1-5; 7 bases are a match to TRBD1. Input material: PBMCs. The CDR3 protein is CASSSYRGGNQPQHF. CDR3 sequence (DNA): TGCGCCAGCAGCTCATACAGGGGTGGCAATCAGCCCCAGCATTTT.